This TCR beta chain emerged from a study of blood T cell repertoires in COVID-19 (TCRdb year 2020). With respect to the entire study: The collaborator samples originated in the United States, Italy and Spain and spanned the acute and convalescent phases of COVID-19. The material from the prospective study consisted of cDNA or gDNA derived from T cells, B-cell-depleted T cells, or PBMCs. The dataset comprised deeply sampled blood TCRbeta repertoires from subjects exposed to, actively infected with, or recovered from COVID-19. A freely available public database, intended as a resource for researchers studying the immune response to SARS-CoV-2, is where the repertoires were released. The samples were drawn from two sources: the first 160 participants of the ongoing ImmuneRACE study, and fewer than 1,500 subjects contributed by 6 global collaborators. The sample metadata nearly always contained a de-identified subject ID, COVID-19 status, age in years and sex. Where available, HLA class I and class II types were taken from metadata supplied by the sample provider and were not determined by assay-based typing.

Results and caveats for the whole study, not just this receptor: Clinical and demographic metadata were provided uncurated, with the amount varying by source and participant.

Whole blood was collected in K2EDTA tubes by collaborating institutions according to the institutions' own protocols. For TCRbeta analysis, collaborators shipped samples as frozen whole blood, isolated PBMCs, or DNA extracted from either of those sample types. TCRbeta CDR3 regions were amplified from genomic DNA using the immunoSEQ Assay, a bias-controlled multiplex PCR. The authors processed their data as follows. The number of nucleated cells in each sample was estimated by amplification of reference gene primers within the assay. Sequence reads were collapsed and filtered to measure the absolute abundance of every unique TCRbeta CDR3 rearrangement. For each sample, productive Simpson clonality was calculated by taking the square root of Simpson's diversity index across productive rearrangements. Entries here come from immuneACCESS through TCRdb and include only in-frame sequences with V and J called. Some clones fail to appear in such tables; in the studies checked, an unresolved V gene covers under half of the shortfall, and the cause of the remainder is unknown. V, J and clone size reflect that table, while D and trimming were determined from the DNA. This sample comprises hundreds of thousands of clones, around nine tenths of them detected only once. 4.6% of the sample lies in the top ten.

As to this clone: The antigen it recognizes is unknown. The junction departs from germline at one end; a sequencing error may be responsible.

The TCR was taken from a middle-aged man with acute or convalescent COVID-19. Specimen: peripheral blood.

The DNA sequence is TGTGCCAGCAATTACAGGGGGCACACTGAAGCTTTCTTT. Translated, this is CASNYRGHTEAFF. The chain links TRBV6-5 with TRBJ1-1; TRBD1 lines up with 9 middle nucleotides. Reading from cysteine to phenylalanine, the CDR3 counts 13 amino acids. The entry retains the CDR3 DNA only, 39 bases that are in frame from base 1. CDR1 and CDR2, per the germline V gene, are MNHEY and SVGAGI.